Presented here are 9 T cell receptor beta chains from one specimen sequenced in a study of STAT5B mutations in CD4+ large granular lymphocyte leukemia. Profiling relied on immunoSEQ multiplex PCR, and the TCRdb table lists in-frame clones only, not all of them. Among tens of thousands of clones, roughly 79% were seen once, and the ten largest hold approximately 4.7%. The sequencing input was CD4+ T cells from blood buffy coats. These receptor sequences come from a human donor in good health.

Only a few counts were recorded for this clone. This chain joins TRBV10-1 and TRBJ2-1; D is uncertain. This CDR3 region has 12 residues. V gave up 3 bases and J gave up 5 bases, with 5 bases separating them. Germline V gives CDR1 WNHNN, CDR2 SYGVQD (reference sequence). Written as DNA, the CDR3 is TGCGCCAGCAGTGATTGGGACAATGAGCAGTTCTTC. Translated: CASSDWDNEQFF.

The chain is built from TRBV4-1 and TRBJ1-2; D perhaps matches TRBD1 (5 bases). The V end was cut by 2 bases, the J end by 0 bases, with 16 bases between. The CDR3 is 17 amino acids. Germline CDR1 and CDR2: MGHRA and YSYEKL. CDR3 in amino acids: CASSQQLGLPANYGYTF. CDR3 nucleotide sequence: TGCGCCAGCAGCCAACAACTGGGACTGCCGGCTAACTATGGCTACACCTTC.

In nucleotides, the CDR3 is TGTGCCAGCTCACCGACAGGGGGCATGGATCAGCCCCAGCATTTT. Protein product: CASSPTGGMDQPQHF. The chain links TRBV18 to TRBJ1-5, with 10 bases matching TRBD1. CDR1 KGHSH and CDR2 LQKENI come from the germline V gene. The V gene end was trimmed by 3 bases and the J gene end by 5 bases; junction bases not matched to a gene: 4. The CDR3 length is 15 residues.

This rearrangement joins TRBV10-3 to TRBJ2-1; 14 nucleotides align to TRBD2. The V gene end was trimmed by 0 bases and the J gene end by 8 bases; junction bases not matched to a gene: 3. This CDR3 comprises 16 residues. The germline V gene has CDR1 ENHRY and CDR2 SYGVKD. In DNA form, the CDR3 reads TGTGCCATCAGTGAGTCGGGGGGACTAGCGGGAGATGAGCAGTTCTTC. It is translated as CAISESGGLAGDEQFF.

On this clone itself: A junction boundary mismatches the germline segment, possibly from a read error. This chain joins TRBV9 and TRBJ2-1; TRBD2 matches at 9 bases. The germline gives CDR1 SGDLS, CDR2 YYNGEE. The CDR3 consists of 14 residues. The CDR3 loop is CASSVAGDYNEQFF. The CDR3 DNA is TGTGCCAGCAGTGTAGCGGGGGACTACAATGAGCAGTTCTTC.

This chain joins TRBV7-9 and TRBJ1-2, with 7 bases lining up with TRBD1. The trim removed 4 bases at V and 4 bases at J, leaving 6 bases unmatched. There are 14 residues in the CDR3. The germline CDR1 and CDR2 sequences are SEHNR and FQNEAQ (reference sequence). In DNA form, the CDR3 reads TGTGCCAGCAGCTCTCACGGGACAGTCTATGGCTACACCTTC. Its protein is CASSSHGTVYGYTF.

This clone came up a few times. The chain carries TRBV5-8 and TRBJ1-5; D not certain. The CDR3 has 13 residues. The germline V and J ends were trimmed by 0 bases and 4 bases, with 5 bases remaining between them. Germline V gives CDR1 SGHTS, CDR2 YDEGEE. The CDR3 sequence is CASSLDRNQPQHF. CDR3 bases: TGTGCCAGCAGCTTGGACAGAAATCAGCCCCAGCATTTT.

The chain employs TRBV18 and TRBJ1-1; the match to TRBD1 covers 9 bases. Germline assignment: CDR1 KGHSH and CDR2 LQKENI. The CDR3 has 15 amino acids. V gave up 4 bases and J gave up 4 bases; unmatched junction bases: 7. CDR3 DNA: TGTGCCAGCTCACACGGGGGACAGGGAGCCACTGAAGCTTTCTTT. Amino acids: CASSHGGQGATEAFF. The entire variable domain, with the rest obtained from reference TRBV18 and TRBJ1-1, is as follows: NAGVMQNPRHLVRRRGQEARLRCSPMKGHSHVYWYRQLPEEGLKFMVYLQKENIIDESGMPKERFSAEFPKEGPSILRIQQVVRGDSAAYFCASSHGGQGATEAFFGQGTRLTVV.

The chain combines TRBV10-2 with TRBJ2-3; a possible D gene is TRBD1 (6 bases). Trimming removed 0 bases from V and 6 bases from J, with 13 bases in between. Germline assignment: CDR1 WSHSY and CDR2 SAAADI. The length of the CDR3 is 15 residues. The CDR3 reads CASSESAGAGDTQYF. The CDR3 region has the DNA TGCGCCAGCAGTGAGTCGGCAGGGGCCGGTGATACGCAGTATTTT.